This T cell receptor (beta chain) was observed in a study of blood T cell repertoires in COVID-19. Study summary: The United States, Italy and Spain supplied acute and convalescent COVID-19 samples. PBMCs, B-cell-depleted T cells, or T cells were the source of the cDNA or gDNA that made up the material.

There are 17 residues in the CDR3. The trim removed 7 bases at V and 2 bases at J, leaving 11 bases unmatched. Per the germline V gene, CDR1 is MNHEY and CDR2 is SMNVEV (reference sequence). Original processing notes: Reference gene primers were amplified, and this amplification served to estimate nucleated cell counts. Sequencing used immunoSEQ multiplex PCR; TCRdb keeps in-frame clones, though not all of them. V and J calls and clone size are those listed in that table; D and trimming were worked out from the DNA. The repertoire has 240,000 or so clones, roughly 80% of them found once; the top ten carry around 3.3%.

Input material: peripheral blood. This sequence joins TRBV27 and TRBJ2-3; 11 bases match TRBD2. The receptor was isolated from a woman younger than 30 with acute or convalescent COVID-19. The CDR3 DNA reads TGTGCCAGCACTGAGGTGGGACTAGCGGCAATCACAGATACGCAGTATTTT. Translation gives CASTEVGLAAITDTQYF.